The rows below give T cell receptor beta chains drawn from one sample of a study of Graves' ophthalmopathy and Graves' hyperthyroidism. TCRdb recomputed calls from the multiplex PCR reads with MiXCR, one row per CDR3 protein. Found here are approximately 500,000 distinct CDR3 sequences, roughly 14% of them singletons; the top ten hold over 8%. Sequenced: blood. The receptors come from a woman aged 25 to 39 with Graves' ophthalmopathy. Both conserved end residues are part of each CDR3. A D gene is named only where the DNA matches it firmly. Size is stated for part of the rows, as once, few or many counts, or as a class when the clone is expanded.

CATSRVGGVNTEAFF | TGTGCCACCAGCAGAGTGGGAGGGGTGAACACTGAAGCTTTCTTT | many | TRBJ1-1 | TRBV15 | -
CASRDTGTAQNIQYF | TGTGCCAGCAGAGATACCGGGACCGCACAAAACATTCAGTACTTC | many | TRBJ2-4 | TRBV6-1 | -
CASSSPGSYEQYF | TGTGCCAGCAGCTCACCCGGGTCCTACGAGCAGTACTTC | many | TRBJ2-7 | TRBV12-3/TRBV12-4 | -
CASRSDGNTIYF | TGTGCCAGCAGGAGCGACGGAAACACCATATATTTT | many | TRBJ1-3 | TRBV6-1 | -
CASSEFTGGEGYTF | TGTGCCAGCAGTGAATTCACAGGGGGCGAGGGCTACACCTTC | - | TRBJ1-2 | TRBV2 | TRBD1
CASTVEGRNTEAFF | TGTGCCAGTACGGTGGAGGGGCGGAACACTGAAGCTTTCTTT | many | TRBJ1-1 | TRBV19 | -
CASSVDRAVEQYF | TGCGCCAGCAGCGTAGACAGGGCCGTCGAGCAGTACTTC | many | TRBJ2-7 | TRBV5-1 | TRBD1
CASSRTGERTEAFF | TGTGCCAGCTCCCGGACAGGGGAGCGCACTGAAGCTTTCTTT | many | TRBJ1-1 | TRBV27 | TRBD1
CAWDRARDGGYEQYF | TGTGCCTGGGACAGGGCGAGGGACGGGGGATACGAGCAGTACTTC | - | TRBJ2-7 | TRBV30 | -
CASSEAGSGLSNQPQHF | TGTGCCAGCAGTGAAGCGGGGAGCGGCCTTAGCAATCAGCCCCAGCATTTT | - | TRBJ1-5 | TRBV2 | -
CASSPPGVRETQYF | TGTGCCAGCAGCCCGCCCGGGGTACGGGAGACCCAGTACTTC | many | TRBJ2-5 | TRBV7-9 | -
CASSTRDSSSYEQYF | TGTGCCAGTAGTACCCGGGACAGTAGCTCCTACGAGCAGTACTTC | - | TRBJ2-7 | TRBV19 | TRBD1
CAISDKNTGELFF | TGTGCCATCAGTGACAAGAACACCGGGGAGCTGTTTTTT | many | TRBJ2-2 | TRBV10-3 | -
CASSLGLALGGQYF | TGTGCCAGCAGCTTAGGACTGGCCCTAGGCGGGCAGTACTTC | - | TRBJ2-7 | TRBV11-2 | -
CASSYGQGAPYEQYF | TGTGCCAGCAGTTACGGCCAGGGGGCCCCCTACGAGCAGTACTTC | many | TRBJ2-7 | TRBV6-5 | TRBD1
CASSEGWVGGYEQYF | TGTGCCAGCAGTGAAGGGTGGGTCGGCGGCTACGAGCAGTACTTC | many | TRBJ2-7 | TRBV25-1 | -
CASSPLSGQENTGELFF | TGTGCCAGCAGCCCCCTCTCGGGACAGGAGAACACCGGGGAGCTGTTTTTT | - | TRBJ2-2 | TRBV11-1 | TRBD1
CASTEGLVPMNTEAFF | TGTGCCAGTACCGAGGGGCTTGTCCCTATGAACACTGAAGCTTTCTTT | many | TRBJ1-1 | TRBV19 | -
CSVEGALGEQYF | TGCAGCGTTGAAGGGGCATTGGGGGAGCAGTACTTC | - | TRBJ2-7 | TRBV29-1 | -
CASSYSPLQYF | TGTGCCAGCAGTTACTCTCCATTACAGTATTTT | - | TRBJ2-3 | TRBV6-2/TRBV6-3 | -
CASSESQDGYEQYF | TGTGCCAGCAGTGAATCCCAGGACGGCTACGAGCAGTACTTC | many | TRBJ2-7 | TRBV6-1 | -
CASSPLGRETQYF | TGTGCCAGCAGCCCCCTTGGAAGGGAGACCCAGTACTTC | few | TRBJ2-5 | TRBV14 | -
CASSEDRGTYGYTF | TGTGCCAGCAGTGAAGACAGGGGAACCTATGGCTACACCTTC | many | TRBJ1-2 | TRBV6-1 | TRBD1
CASSTWDRPSYGYTF | TGTGCCAGCAGCACTTGGGACAGGCCATCCTATGGCTACACCTTC | few | TRBJ1-2 | TRBV7-8 | TRBD1
CASSPWRNTIYF | TGTGCCAGCAGCCCCTGGAGAAACACCATATATTTT | - | TRBJ1-3 | TRBV11-2 | -
CASSLKGDRTYEQYF | TGTGCCAGCAGCTTGAAAGGGGACAGGACCTACGAGCAGTACTTC | - | TRBJ2-7 | TRBV7-3 | TRBD1
CASSVHTGRDTEAFF | TGTGCCAGCAGTGTACACACAGGGAGGGACACTGAAGCTTTCTTT | - | TRBJ1-1 | TRBV6-1 | -
CASKGDKTGIANTEAFF | TGTGCCAGCAAGGGGGACAAGACAGGGATTGCCAACACTGAAGCTTTCTTT | many | TRBJ1-1 | TRBV2 | TRBD1
CSALWTENTEAFF | TGCAGTGCCCTTTGGACGGAGAACACTGAAGCTTTCTTT | many | TRBJ1-1 | TRBV20-1 | -
CASSLHRVSGYTF | TGTGCCAGCAGCCTCCACAGGGTTTCTGGCTACACCTTC | many | TRBJ1-2 | TRBV3-1 | -
CASSPPGGAQETQYF | TGTGCCAGCTCACCACCGGGCGGGGCCCAAGAGACCCAGTACTTC | few | TRBJ2-5 | TRBV18 | -
CASSSDRDSASYEQYF | TGTGCCAGCAGTTCTGACCGGGACTCAGCTTCCTACGAGCAGTACTTC | many | TRBJ2-7 | TRBV28 | -
CSARFRDIQYF | TGCAGTGCTAGATTTAGGGACATTCAGTACTTC | many | TRBJ2-4 | TRBV20-1 | -
CALDRGFGANVLTF | TGTGCCTTGGACAGGGGGTTTGGGGCCAACGTCCTGACTTTC | many | TRBJ2-6 | TRBV30 | TRBD1
CASSEQVGALGYTF | TGTGCCAGCAGTGAACAGGTGGGGGCGCTTGGCTACACCTTC | many | TRBJ1-2 | TRBV27 | -
CASSERTVSPLHF | TGTGCCAGTAGTGAACGGACAGTTTCACCCCTCCACTTT | many | TRBJ1-6 | TRBV19 | -
CASSYTASGSTGELFF | TGTGCCAGCAGTTACACGGCTAGCGGGAGCACCGGGGAGCTGTTTTTT | many | TRBJ2-2 | TRBV6-2/TRBV6-3 | TRBD2
CASSSRGARISYEQYF | TGCGCCAGCAGCTCCAGGGGGGCGCGGATTTCCTACGAGCAGTACTTC | - | TRBJ2-7 | TRBV5-1 | -
CASSFKQYGETQYF | TGTGCCAGCAGCTTCAAGCAATACGGGGAGACCCAGTACTTC | many | TRBJ2-5 | TRBV5-7 | -
CASSLHENTEAFF | TGTGCCAGCAGCTTACACGAGAACACTGAAGCTTTCTTT | many | TRBJ1-1 | TRBV7-3 | -
CSAREGSGRGLHEQYF | TGCAGTGCTAGAGAGGGTAGCGGGAGAGGATTACACGAGCAGTACTTC | many | TRBJ2-7 | TRBV20-1 | TRBD2
CSASTGSYEQYF | TGCAGTGCTAGTACTGGTTCCTACGAGCAGTACTTC | many | TRBJ2-7 | TRBV20-1 | -
CASRILNSPLHF | TGTGCCAGCAGAATACTCAATTCACCCCTCCACTTT | - | TRBJ1-6 | TRBV28 | -
CASSLETGGVLGNTIYF | TGCGCCAGCAGCTTGGAAACAGGGGGCGTCTTAGGAAACACCATATATTTT | few | TRBJ1-3 | TRBV5-1 | TRBD1
CASREDLNTEAFF | TGTGCCAGCAGAGAGGACCTTAACACTGAAGCTTTCTTT | many | TRBJ1-1 | TRBV2 | -
CATERTLAFNQGGYEQYF | TGTGCCACAGAGAGAACTCTAGCGTTCAATCAAGGGGGCTACGAGCAGTACTTC | many | TRBJ2-7 | TRBV28 | -
CASSRGRVAGELFF | TGTGCCAGCAGTAGGGGGCGCGTAGCCGGGGAGCTGTTTTTT | many | TRBJ2-2 | TRBV27 | TRBD1
CASSSLSGVSYEQYF | TGTGCCAGCAGCTCGCTATCTGGGGTATCCTACGAGCAGTACTTC | - | TRBJ2-7 | TRBV11-3 | -
CASRTTGQSPLHF | TGTGCCAGCAGGACGACAGGGCAATCACCCCTCCACTTT | many | TRBJ1-6 | TRBV6-1 | TRBD1
CASRIYQGGETQYF | TGCGCCAGCAGAATATACCAGGGGGGGGAGACCCAGTACTTC | many | TRBJ2-5 | TRBV10-1 | -
CASSLPPTGGFLSYNSPLHF | TGTGCCAGCAGTTTACCTCCGACAGGGGGTTTTCTCTCCTATAATTCACCCCTCCACTTT | many | TRBJ1-6 | TRBV28 | TRBD1
CASLRPNGYGYTF | TGTGCCAGCCTCCGACCCAACGGGTATGGCTACACCTTC | many | TRBJ1-2 | TRBV28 | -
CASSLDLSGNTIYF | TGTGCCAGCAGTTTAGACCTATCTGGAAACACCATATATTTT | many | TRBJ1-3 | TRBV12-3/TRBV12-4 | -
CASSLSPQSYEQYF | TGTGCCAGCAGCTTGTCCCCACAATCCTACGAGCAGTACTTC | few | TRBJ2-7 | TRBV13 | -